This T cell receptor (beta chain) appears in the sequencing data of a study of patients and donors after allogeneic stem cell transplantation. This clonotype came up a few times. TCRdb re-derived calls from the RT-PCR reads in MiXCR, one entry per CDR3 protein. This sample has roughly 230,000 distinct CDR3 sequences, with around 14% found just once. Germline V gene lookup returns CDR1 DFQATT and CDR2 SNEGSKA (reference sequence). The CDR3 is 16 amino acids. The V end lost 5 bases, the J end lost 0 bases, and 17 bases lay between the germline ends. What was sequenced was blood, either unsorted or a sorted T cell fraction (not recorded which). The clonotype comes from a human donor who was either an allogeneic HSCT recipient or a stem cell or donor lymphocyte infusion donor (not recorded which). It is not recorded whose cells these are; they may come from a transplant donor. This chain joins TRBV20-1 and TRBJ2-1; the D call may be TRBD1 or TRBD2 (6 bases each). This CDR3 reads CSAFSRGASSYNEQFF. The CDR3, as DNA: TGCAGTGCTTTTTCTAGGGGGGCTAGCTCCTACAATGAGCAGTTCTTC.